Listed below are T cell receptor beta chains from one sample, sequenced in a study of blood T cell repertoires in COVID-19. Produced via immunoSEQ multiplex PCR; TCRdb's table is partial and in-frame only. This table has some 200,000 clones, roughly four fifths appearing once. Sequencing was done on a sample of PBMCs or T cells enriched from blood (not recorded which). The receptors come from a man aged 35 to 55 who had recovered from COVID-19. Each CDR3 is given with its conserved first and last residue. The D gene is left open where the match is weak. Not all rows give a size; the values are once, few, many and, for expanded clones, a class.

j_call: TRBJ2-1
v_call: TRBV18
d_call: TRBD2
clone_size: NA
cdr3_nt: TGTGCCAGCTCATACGAAGGGACTAGCAACAATGAGCAGTTCTTC
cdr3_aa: CASSYEGTSNNEQFF

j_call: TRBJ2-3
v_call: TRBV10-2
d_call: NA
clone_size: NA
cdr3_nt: TGCGCCAGCAGTGAGGGGCACGGCACAGATACGCAGTATTTT
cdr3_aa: CASSEGHGTDTQYF

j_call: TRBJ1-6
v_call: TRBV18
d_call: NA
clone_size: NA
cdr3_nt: TGTGCCAGCTCACCACCACAGGGAAACTCTAATTCACCCCTCCACTTT
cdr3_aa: CASSPPQGNSNSPLHF

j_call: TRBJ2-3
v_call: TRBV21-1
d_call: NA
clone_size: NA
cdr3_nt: TGTGCCACCCCATGGGGGGATAGCACAGATACGCAGTATTTT
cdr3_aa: CATPWGDSTDTQYF

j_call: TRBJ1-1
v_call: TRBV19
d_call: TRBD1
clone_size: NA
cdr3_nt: TGTGCCAGTAGTCTAGGACAGGCCCACACTGAAGCTTTCTTT
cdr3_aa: CASSLGQAHTEAFF

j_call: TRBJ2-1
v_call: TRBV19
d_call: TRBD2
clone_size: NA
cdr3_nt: TGTGCCAGTAGATCAATCGGACTAGCGGGAGAATACAATGAGCAGTTCTTC
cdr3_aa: CASRSIGLAGEYNEQFF

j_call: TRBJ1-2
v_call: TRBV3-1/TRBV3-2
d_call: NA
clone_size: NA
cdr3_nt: TGTGCCAGCAGCCCTTTGGCGACTCGCCGCTACACCTTC
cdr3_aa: CASSPLATRRYTF

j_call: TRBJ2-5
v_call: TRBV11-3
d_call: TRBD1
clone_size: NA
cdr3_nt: TGTGCCAGCAGCCAGCAGGGGGCAGGGGAGACCCAGTACTTC
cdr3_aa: CASSQQGAGETQYF

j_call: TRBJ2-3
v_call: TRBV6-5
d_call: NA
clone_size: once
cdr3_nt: TGTGCCAGCAGACCCAAGCCAGATACGCAGTATTTT
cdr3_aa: CASRPKPDTQYF

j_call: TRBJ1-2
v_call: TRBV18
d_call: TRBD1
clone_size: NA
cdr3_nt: TGTGCCAGCTCACCGGGAACAGGGGGAAACTATGGCTACACCTTC
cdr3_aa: CASSPGTGGNYGYTF

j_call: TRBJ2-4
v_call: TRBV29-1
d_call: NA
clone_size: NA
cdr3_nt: TGCAGCGTTACCTCGGACAGTGGGGGGGACATTCAGTACTTC
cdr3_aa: CSVTSDSGGDIQYF

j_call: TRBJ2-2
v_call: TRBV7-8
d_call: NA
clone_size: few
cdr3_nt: TGTGCCAGCAGCTTAGTGAAAGGAGACACCGGGGAGCTGTTTTTT
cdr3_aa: CASSLVKGDTGELFF

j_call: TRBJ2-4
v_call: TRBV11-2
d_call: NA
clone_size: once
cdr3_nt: TGTGCCAGCAGCCCTAGGTCGAACATTCAGTACTTC
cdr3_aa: CASSPRSNIQYF

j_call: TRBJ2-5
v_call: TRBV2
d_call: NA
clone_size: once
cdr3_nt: TGTGCCAGCAGCGCGTCGTCGCGTGAAGCTGTAAAGACCCAGTACTTC
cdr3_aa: CASSASSREAVKTQYF

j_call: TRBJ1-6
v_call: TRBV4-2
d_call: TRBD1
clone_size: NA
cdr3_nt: TGTGCCAGCAGCCAACTTGACAGGGCTGATTCACCCCTCCACTTT
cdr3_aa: CASSQLDRADSPLHF

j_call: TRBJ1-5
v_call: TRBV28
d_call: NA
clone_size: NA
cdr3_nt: TGTGCCAGCAGTTTCCTCCGGGACATTAATCAGCCCCAGCATTTT
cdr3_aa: CASSFLRDINQPQHF

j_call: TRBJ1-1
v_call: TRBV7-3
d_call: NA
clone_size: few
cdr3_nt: TGTGCCAGCAGCCTATCCATGAACACTGAAGCTTTCTTT
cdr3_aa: CASSLSMNTEAFF

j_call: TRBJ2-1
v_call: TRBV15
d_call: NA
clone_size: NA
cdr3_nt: TGTGCCACCAGCAGAGATCAAACAGGGAGCTCCTACAATGAGCAGTTCTTC
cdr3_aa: CATSRDQTGSSYNEQFF

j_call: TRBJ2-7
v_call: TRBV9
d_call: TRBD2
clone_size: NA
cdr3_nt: TGTGCCAGCAGCGTAGGACAGACAGATTATAGCGGGAGCCGGCACTTC
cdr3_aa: CASSVGQTDYSGSRHF

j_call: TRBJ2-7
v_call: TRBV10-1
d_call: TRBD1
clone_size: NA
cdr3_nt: TGCGCCAGCAGGTCAGACAGGGACCCCTACGAGCAGTACTTC
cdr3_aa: CASRSDRDPYEQYF

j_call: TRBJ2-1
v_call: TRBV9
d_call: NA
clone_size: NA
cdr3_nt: TGTGCCAGCAGCGTAGAGCCCGCGCACAATGAGCAGTTCTTC
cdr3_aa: CASSVEPAHNEQFF

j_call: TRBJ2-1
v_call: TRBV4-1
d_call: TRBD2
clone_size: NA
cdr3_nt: TGCGCCAGCAGCCAGGCTAGCGGGACCTCCTACAATGAGCAGTTCTTC
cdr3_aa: CASSQASGTSYNEQFF

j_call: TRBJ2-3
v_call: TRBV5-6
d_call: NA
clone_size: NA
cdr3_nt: TGTGCCAGCAGCTACACTAGCATTGGAGATACGCAGTATTTT
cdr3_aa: CASSYTSIGDTQYF

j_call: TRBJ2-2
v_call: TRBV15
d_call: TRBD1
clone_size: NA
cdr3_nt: TGTGCCACCAGCAGAGTCCGACAGGGGGGGTCCGGGGAGCTGTTTTTT
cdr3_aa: CATSRVRQGGSGELFF

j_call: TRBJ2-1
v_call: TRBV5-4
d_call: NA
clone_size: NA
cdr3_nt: TGTGCCAGCAGTCTAAACCCGAGCTCCTACAATGAGCAGTTCTTC
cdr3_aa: CASSLNPSSYNEQFF

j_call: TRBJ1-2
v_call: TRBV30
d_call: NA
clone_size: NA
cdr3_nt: TGTGCCTGGACTCGGATGGCGGAGTATGGCTACACCTTC
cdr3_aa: CAWTRMAEYGYTF

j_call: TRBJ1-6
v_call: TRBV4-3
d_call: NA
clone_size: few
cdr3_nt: TGCGCCAGCAGCCAAGGGTACAGACAACCCCTCCACTTT
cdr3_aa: CASSQGYRQPLHF

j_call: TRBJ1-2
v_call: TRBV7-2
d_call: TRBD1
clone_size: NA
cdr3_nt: TGTGCCAGCAGCTTAGAAGGGGGGACAGGGAATGGCTACACCTTC
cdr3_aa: CASSLEGGTGNGYTF

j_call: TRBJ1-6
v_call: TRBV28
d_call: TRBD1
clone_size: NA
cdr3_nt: TGTGCCAGCAGTTCGGGACAGTATAATTCACCCCTCCACTTT
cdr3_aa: CASSSGQYNSPLHF

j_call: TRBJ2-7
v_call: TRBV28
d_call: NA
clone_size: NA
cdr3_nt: TGTGCCAGCAGTTTAGCGCCCTACGAGCAGTACTTC
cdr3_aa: CASSLAPYEQYF

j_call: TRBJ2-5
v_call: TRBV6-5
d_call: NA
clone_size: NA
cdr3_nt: TGTGCCAGCAGTTACCGCCAGGATCAAGAGACCCAGTACTTC
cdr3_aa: CASSYRQDQETQYF

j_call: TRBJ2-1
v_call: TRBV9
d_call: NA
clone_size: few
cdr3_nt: TGTGCCAGCAGCGTAGATTTCGGTAGGGCTAGCGTTTACAATGAGCAGTTCTTC
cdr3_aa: CASSVDFGRASVYNEQFF

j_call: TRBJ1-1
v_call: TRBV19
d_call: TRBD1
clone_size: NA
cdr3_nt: TGTGCCAGTAGTACCGGGACAGGGTGGACTGAAGCTTTCTTT
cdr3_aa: CASSTGTGWTEAFF

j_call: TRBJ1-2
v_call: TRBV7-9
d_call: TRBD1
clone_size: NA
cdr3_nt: TGTGCCAGCGCTCCGGGACAGGTGAACTATGGCTACACCTTC
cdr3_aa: CASAPGQVNYGYTF

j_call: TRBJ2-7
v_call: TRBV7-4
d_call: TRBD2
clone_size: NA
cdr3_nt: TGTGCCATCCCACGGCTAGCGGCCCCCGAGCAGTACTTC
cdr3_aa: CAIPRLAAPEQYF

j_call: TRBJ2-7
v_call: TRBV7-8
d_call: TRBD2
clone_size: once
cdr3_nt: TGTGCCAGCAGCTTAGCCCGAGGCGGGAGGCTATCCTACGAGCAGTACTTC
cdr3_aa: CASSLARGGRLSYEQYF

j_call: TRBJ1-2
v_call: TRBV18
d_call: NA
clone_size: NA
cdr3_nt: TGTGCCAGCTCACCGACAGGCCGGAGAGTGAGCGGCTACACCTTC
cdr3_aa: CASSPTGRRVSGYTF

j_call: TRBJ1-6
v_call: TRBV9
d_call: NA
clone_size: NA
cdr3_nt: TGTGCCAGCAGCGTAGAACCGGATAATTCACCCCTCCACTTT
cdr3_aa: CASSVEPDNSPLHF

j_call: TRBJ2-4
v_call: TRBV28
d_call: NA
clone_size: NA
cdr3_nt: TGTGCCAGCAGTTTAAGGGGTTCGGGCATTCAGTACTTC
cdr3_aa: CASSLRGSGIQYF

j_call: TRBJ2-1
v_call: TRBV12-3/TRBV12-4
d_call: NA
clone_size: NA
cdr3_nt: TGTGCCAGCAGTTTCCATCAGGGTGAGCAGTTCTTC
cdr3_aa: CASSFHQGEQFF

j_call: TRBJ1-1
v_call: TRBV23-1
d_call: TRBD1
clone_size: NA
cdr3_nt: TGCGCCAGCAGTCCCAATAAGGGACAGATAAGGGGAACTGAAGCTTTCTTT
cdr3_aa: CASSPNKGQIRGTEAFF

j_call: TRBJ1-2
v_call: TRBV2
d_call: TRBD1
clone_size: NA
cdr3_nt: TGTGCCAGCAGTAGGGACAGGGTCGACTACACCTTC
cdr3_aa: CASSRDRVDYTF

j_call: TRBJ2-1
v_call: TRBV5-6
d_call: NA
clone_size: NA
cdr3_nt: TGTGCCAGCAGCTTCAAAGACAGCTACAATGAGCAGTTCTTC
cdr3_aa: CASSFKDSYNEQFF

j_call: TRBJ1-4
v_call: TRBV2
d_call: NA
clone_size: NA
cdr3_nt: TGTGCCAGTGGGGCGGAATATGAAAAACTGTTTTTT
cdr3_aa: CASGAEYEKLFF

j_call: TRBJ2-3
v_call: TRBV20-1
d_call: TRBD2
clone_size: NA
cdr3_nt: TGCAGTGCTAGTGGGGGGGGAACGCAGTATTTT
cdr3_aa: CSASGGGTQYF

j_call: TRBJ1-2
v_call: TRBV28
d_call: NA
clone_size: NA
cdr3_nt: TGTGCCAGCAGTTTAAGCCATATTTCGGAGGGCGCGGACTATGGCTACACCTTC
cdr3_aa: CASSLSHISEGADYGYTF

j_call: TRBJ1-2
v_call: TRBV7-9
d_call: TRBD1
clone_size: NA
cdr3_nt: TGTGCCAGCAGCGAACAGGGGAGTTATGGCTACACCTTC
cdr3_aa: CASSEQGSYGYTF

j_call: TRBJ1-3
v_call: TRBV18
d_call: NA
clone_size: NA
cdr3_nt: TGTGCCAGCTCACCATCCCAGGGTACTGGAAACACCATATATTTT
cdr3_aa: CASSPSQGTGNTIYF

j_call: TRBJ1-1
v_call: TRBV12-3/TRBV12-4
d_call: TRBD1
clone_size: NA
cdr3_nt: TGTGCCAGCAGTTTTCAGGGGGCCACTGAAGCTTTCTTT
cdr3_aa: CASSFQGATEAFF

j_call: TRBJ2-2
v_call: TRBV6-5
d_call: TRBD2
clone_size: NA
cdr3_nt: TGTGCCAGCAGACCCGGGGGGGACGCCGGGGAGCTGTTTTTT
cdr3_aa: CASRPGGDAGELFF

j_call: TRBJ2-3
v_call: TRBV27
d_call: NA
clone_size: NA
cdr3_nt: TGTGCCAGCAGTTTAAAGGGGGATAGCACAGATACGCAGTATTTT
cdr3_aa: CASSLKGDSTDTQYF

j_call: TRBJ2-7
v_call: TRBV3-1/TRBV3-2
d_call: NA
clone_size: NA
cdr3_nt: TGTGCCAGCAGCCAAGGTGACCAGGGAAGGGCGCAGTACTTC
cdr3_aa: CASSQGDQGRAQYF

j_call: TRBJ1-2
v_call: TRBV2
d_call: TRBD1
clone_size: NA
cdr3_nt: TGTGCCAGCATGCCGGGACAGGGAGTCTATGGCTACACCTTC
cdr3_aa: CASMPGQGVYGYTF

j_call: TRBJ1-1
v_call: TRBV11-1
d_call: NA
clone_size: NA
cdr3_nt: TGTGCCAGCAGCTCATTGGACTTCATGAACACTGAAGCTTTCTTT
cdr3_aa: CASSSLDFMNTEAFF

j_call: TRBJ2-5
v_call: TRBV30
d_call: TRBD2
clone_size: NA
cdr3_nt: TGTGCCTGGAGTCCACCCAGAGTAGGACTAGCGGGAGGGGGGCAAGAGACCCAGTACTTC
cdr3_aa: CAWSPPRVGLAGGGQETQYF

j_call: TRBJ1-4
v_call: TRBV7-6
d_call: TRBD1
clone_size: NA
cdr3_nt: TGTGCCAGCAGCTTACGGACAGGGCCGCATGAAAAACTGTTTTTT
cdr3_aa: CASSLRTGPHEKLFF

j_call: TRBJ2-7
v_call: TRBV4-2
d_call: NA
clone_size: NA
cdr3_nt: TGTGCCAGCAGCCAAGCCGCCAGGGCGAGCTCCTACGAGCAGTACTTC
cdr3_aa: CASSQAARASSYEQYF

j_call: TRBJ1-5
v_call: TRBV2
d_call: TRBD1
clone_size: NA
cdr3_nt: TGTGCCAGCAGAATCGGGACAGGGGGTCAGCCCCAGCATTTT
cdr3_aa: CASRIGTGGQPQHF

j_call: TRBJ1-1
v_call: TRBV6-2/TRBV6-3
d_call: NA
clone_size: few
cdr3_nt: TGTGCCAGCAGTCATTCGACAGGGAACACTGAAGCTTTCTTT
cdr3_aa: CASSHSTGNTEAFF

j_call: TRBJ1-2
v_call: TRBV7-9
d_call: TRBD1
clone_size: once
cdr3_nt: TGTGCCAGCAGCTTAACCGGGACAGGGGAAGCTAACTATGGCTACACCTTC
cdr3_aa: CASSLTGTGEANYGYTF